The 25 T cell receptor beta chains below all came from one sample that was sequenced in a study of T cell responses to AZD1222 COVID-19 vaccine. Data came from immunoSEQ multiplex PCR; TCRdb stores just in-frame clones and leaves some out. This table has about 100,000 clones, about 90% appearing once. The source material was peripheral blood, sampled on day 0 of MenACWY control vaccination. The receptors stem from an adult in good health.

The V gene is TRBV18, the J gene TRBJ2-5; D call uncertain. The germline gives CDR1 KGHSH, CDR2 LQKENI. The CDR3 loop spans 13 amino acids. With 4 bases removed from V and 4 bases from J, the gap between germline ends came to 10 bases. CDR3 region: CASSQNSRETQYF. The DNA of the CDR3 is TGTGCCAGCTCACAGAATAGTAGAGAGACCCAGTACTTC. The full variable domain, with the rest looked up from reference TRBV18 and TRBJ2-5, is NAGVMQNPRHLVRRRGQEARLRCSPMKGHSHVYWYRQLPEEGLKFMVYLQKENIIDESGMPKERFSAEFPKEGPSILRIQQVVRGDSAAYFCASSQNSRETQYFGPGTRLLVL.

V usage is TRBV11-2 and J usage is TRBJ1-6, with 10 bases that match TRBD1. Germline CDR1 and CDR2: SGHAT and FQNNGV. The CDR3 contains 15 residues. V lost 3 bases to trimming and J lost 11 bases; unmatched junction nucleotides: 7. CDR3 amino acids: CASSFSTGGSTPLHF. The CDR3 DNA reads as TGTGCCAGCAGCTTTTCGACAGGGGGCTCGACACCCCTCCACTTT.

This chain links TRBV29-1 with TRBJ2-7; possibly TRBD1 or TRBD2 for D (6 bases each). Germline loops: CDR1 SQVTM, CDR2 ANQGSEA. The V end was cut by 6 bases, the J end by 7 bases, with 19 bases between. This CDR3 has 13 amino acids. CDR3 DNA sequence: TGCAGCGTGCCCGGGGGCCCCGCCGGGGAGCAGTACTTC. This gives the protein CSVPGGPAGEQYF.

The chain joins TRBV30 to TRBJ1-3; D gene ambiguous. CDR3 size: 16 residues. Trimming shortened V by 4 bases and J by 3 bases, and 19 bases separated the two germline ends. Germline V gene lookup returns CDR1 GTSNPN and CDR2 SVGIG (reference sequence). This CDR3 reads CAWNLGGGFGGNTIYF. DNA for the CDR3: TGTGCCTGGAATCTCGGCGGAGGCTTTGGTGGAAACACCATATATTTT.

The chain combines TRBV19 with TRBJ1-1; possible D gene TRBD1, 5 bases. This CDR3 comprises 14 residues. Germline V gene data show CDR1 as LNHDA and CDR2 as SQIVND (reference sequence). The V end lost 6 bases, the J end lost 1 base, and 12 bases lay between the germline ends. For the CDR3, the DNA is TGTGCCAGTAGAAATGGGGCACAGAACACTGAAGCTTTCTTT. It codes for CASRNGAQNTEAFF.

This chain uses TRBV5-4 with TRBJ2-5, with D unresolved. Germline V CDR1 and CDR2: SGHNT, YYREEE (reference sequence). V was cut by 3 bases and J by 0 bases, with 6 bases left in between. This CDR3 is 13 amino acids long. The DNA for the CDR3 is TGTGCCAGCAGCTCCCGGAACCAAGAGACCCAGTACTTC. Translating gives CASSSRNQETQYF.

The rearrangement links TRBV28 to TRBJ2-7; a possible D gene is TRBD1 (5 bases). Trimming left V 10 bases short and J 2 bases short, with 12 bases between. Germline CDR1 reads MDHEN; CDR2 reads SYDVKM. The CDR3 runs 12 residues. The DNA of the CDR3 is TGTGCCACCACGACAGTAACCTACGAGCAGTACTTC. Amino acid sequence: CATTTVTYEQYF.

The rearrangement uses TRBV7-2 and TRBJ2-1; 10 bases match TRBD2. This CDR3 contains 12 residues. V was clipped by 7 bases and J by 9 bases; unmatched bases: 3. CDR1 and CDR2 (germline): SGHTA, FQGNSA. The CDR3 protein is CASTVAGGEQFF. In nucleotides, the CDR3 is TGTGCCAGCACTGTAGCGGGAGGTGAGCAGTTCTTC. The full variable domain, rest sourced from reference TRBV7-2 and TRBJ2-1, is GAGVSQSPSNKVTEKGKDVELRCDPISGHTALYWYRQSLGQGLEFLIYFQGNSAPDKSGLPSDRFSAERTGGSVSTLTIQRTQQEDSAVYLCASTVAGGEQFFGPGTRLTVL.

The V call is TRBV27, the J call TRBJ2-7, with TRBD2 matching 7 bases. The CDR3 spans 16 residues. Germline CDR1 and CDR2: MNHEY and SMNVEV (reference sequence). V trimming: 5 bases; J trimming: 6 bases; junction bases outside the gene matches: 16. The CDR3 here is CASSRTRSPTTGEQYF. CDR3 nucleotide sequence: TGTGCCAGCAGTAGGACTAGAAGTCCCACTACCGGCGAGCAGTACTTC.

The rearrangement uses TRBV30 and TRBJ2-2, with D perhaps TRBD2 (6 bases). CDR3 size: 16 residues. Between the trimmed V and J ends, which lost 0 bases and 1 base, there was a span of 12 bases. CDR1 is GTSNPN and CDR2 is SVGIG in the germline V gene (reference sequence). This CDR3 is CAWSVLLARNTGELFF. Written as DNA, the CDR3 is TGTGCCTGGAGTGTACTTCTAGCGCGGAACACCGGGGAGCTGTTTTTT.

This clone has only a few counts. The chain is built from TRBV6-5 and TRBJ2-1; D remains ambiguous. Trimming removed 0 bases from V and 4 bases from J, with 13 bases in between. From germline, CDR1 is MNHEY and CDR2 SVGAGI. CDR3 size: 16 residues. The CDR3 nucleotides are TGTGCCAGCAGTTACTCGCCCGGTTACGGGTACAATGAGCAGTTCTTC. Residues: CASSYSPGYGYNEQFF.

This clone was recorded only once. The chain employs TRBV6-1 and TRBJ1-5; perhaps TRBD1 as D (6 bases). Deletions cut 3 bases from V and 7 bases from J, with 10 bases between. Germline assignment: CDR1 MNHNS and CDR2 SASEGT. The CDR3 covers 13 residues. The CDR3 DNA follows: TGTGCCAGCAGTGAGAAGGGGACACAGCCCCAGCATTTT. This encodes CASSEKGTQPQHF.

The chain couples TRBV19 to TRBJ1-3; D gene uncertain. V was clipped by 4 bases and J by 3 bases, with 10 bases between them. This CDR3 is built from 14 residues. CDR1 LNHDA and CDR2 SQIVND come from the germline V gene (reference sequence). In DNA form, the CDR3 reads TGTGCCAGTAGTAAAGGTTCGGATGGAAACACCATATATTTT. This translates into CASSKGSDGNTIYF.

The rearrangement joins TRBV7-8 to TRBJ2-5, with D unclear. Germline CDR1 and CDR2: SGHVS and FQNEAQ. This CDR3 spans 14 amino acids. V lost 0 bases and J lost 3, with 8 bases in between. In DNA, the CDR3 is TGTGCCAGCAGCTTAGCAGGGATGAAAGAGACCCAGTACTTC. As protein: CASSLAGMKETQYF.

The chain recombines TRBV6-6 with TRBJ2-7; a possible D gene is TRBD1 (6 bases). CDR1 is MNHNY, CDR2 SVGAGI, per germline (reference sequence). This CDR3 contains 13 residues. Between the trimmed V and J ends, which lost 8 bases and 4 bases, there was a span of 15 bases. The CDR3 is CASCSQGLYEQYF. As DNA, the CDR3 is TGTGCCAGCTGTTCACAGGGCCTTTACGAGCAGTACTTC.

V usage is TRBV6-4 and J usage is TRBJ2-5, with D unclear. Germline V gene sequence: CDR1 MRHNA, CDR2 SNTAGT. The CDR3 is made up of 10 amino acids. Trimming took 8 bases from V and 6 from J, leaving 7 bases between them. The CDR3 is CASYPKTQYF. The DNA for the CDR3 is TGTGCCAGCTACCCTAAGACCCAGTACTTC.

The chain joins TRBV30 to TRBJ2-3; D is ambiguous. This CDR3 is built from 13 residues. From germline, CDR1 is GTSNPN and CDR2 SVGIG (reference sequence). The V gene lost 2 bases and the J gene lost 4 bases, with 10 bases spanning the gap. CDR3 nucleotide sequence: TGTGCCTGGAGTCAAATGCTTGCAGATACGCAGTATTTT. It is translated as CAWSQMLADTQYF.

This clone appeared once. The gene calls are TRBV6-5 and TRBJ1-2; maybe TRBD1 (5 bases). V was trimmed by 7 bases and J by 8 bases, leaving 11 bases between them. CDR3 length: 11 residues. The V gene's germline CDR1 is MNHEY and CDR2 SVGAGI. The CDR3 protein is CASTKGSGYTF. CDR3 DNA sequence: TGTGCCAGCACTAAGGGGTCGGGCTACACCTTC.

The chain joins TRBV5-1 to TRBJ2-2, with TRBD2 as a possible D gene (5 bases). The CDR3 length is 15 residues. Germline lookup yields CDR1 SGHRS and CDR2 YFSETQ. V was trimmed by 0 bases and J by 7 bases, leaving 13 bases between them. This chain's CDR3 is CASSLGVGGVGELFF. The CDR3 DNA sequence: TGCGCCAGCAGCTTGGGGGTAGGAGGCGTCGGGGAGCTGTTTTTT.

This chain uses TRBV7-2 with TRBJ1-2; possibly TRBD1 for D (5 bases). CDR3 length: 14 amino acids. Trimming took 4 bases from V and 4 from J, leaving 13 bases between them. From germline, CDR1 is SGHTA and CDR2 FQGNSA. CDR3 DNA sequence: TGTGCCAGCAGCTCGACCGCAGGGCCCTATGGCTACACCTTC. It is translated as CASSSTAGPYGYTF.

V is TRBV4-3 and J is TRBJ2-1; TRBD2 matches 7 bases. The CDR3 is 17 residues long. V shed 3 bases and J 0 bases; nucleotides not matched to a gene: 8. Germline V gene sequence: CDR1 LGHNA, CDR2 YSLEER. The CDR3 sequence is CASSHLPGGSSYNEQFF. The CDR3 nucleotides are TGCGCCAGCAGCCACCTTCCCGGGGGGAGCTCCTACAATGAGCAGTTCTTC.

The sample holds a few counts of this clone. This chain joins TRBV4-1 and TRBJ1-6; D possibly corresponds to TRBD1 (5 bases). Germline CDR1 reads MGHRA; CDR2 reads YSYEKL. Deletions cut 1 base from V and 6 bases from J, with 10 bases between. The CDR3 extends over 15 amino acids. This CDR3 reads CASSQVRDGNSPLHF. CDR3 DNA sequence: TGCGCCAGCAGCCAAGTCCGGGACGGTAATTCACCCCTCCACTTT.

The rearrangement uses TRBV5-6 and TRBJ1-2; 8 bases align to TRBD1. The V gene's germline CDR1 is SGHDT and CDR2 YYEEEE. The CDR3 runs 14 residues. The trim removed 4 bases at V and 8 bases at J, leaving 10 bases unmatched. The CDR3 sequence is CASSLAQGAWGYTF. The CDR3 DNA sequence: TGTGCCAGCAGCCTCGCCCAGGGGGCGTGGGGCTACACCTTC.

This rearrangement joins TRBV28 to TRBJ2-5; D is perhaps TRBD1 (6 bases). Germline V gene data show CDR1 as MDHEN and CDR2 as SYDVKM. The germline V and J ends were trimmed by 4 bases and 1 base, with 13 bases remaining between them. The CDR3 consists of 15 residues. The CDR3 loop is CASSSPQGIQETQYF. As DNA, the CDR3 is TGTGCCAGCAGTTCCCCACAGGGCATCCAAGAGACCCAGTACTTC.

The chain employs TRBV2 and TRBJ1-5, with a weak D call TRBD1 (5 bases). Trimming took off 4 bases at V and 7 bases at J, with 17 bases between the two ends. This CDR3 has 15 residues. The germline V gene encodes CDR1 SNHLY and CDR2 FYNNEI. In nucleotides, the CDR3 is TGTGCCAGCAGTGGGGGACCTTCACCTCGCCAGCCCCAGCATTTT. Protein sequence: CASSGGPSPRQPQHF. Together with reference TRBV2 and TRBJ1-5, the CDR3 gives the full variable domain: EPEVTQTPSHQVTQMGQEVILRCVPISNHLYFYWYRQILGQKVEFLVSFYNNEISEKSEIFDDQFSVERPDGSNFTLKIRSTKLEDSAMYFCASSGGPSPRQPQHFGDGTRLSIL.